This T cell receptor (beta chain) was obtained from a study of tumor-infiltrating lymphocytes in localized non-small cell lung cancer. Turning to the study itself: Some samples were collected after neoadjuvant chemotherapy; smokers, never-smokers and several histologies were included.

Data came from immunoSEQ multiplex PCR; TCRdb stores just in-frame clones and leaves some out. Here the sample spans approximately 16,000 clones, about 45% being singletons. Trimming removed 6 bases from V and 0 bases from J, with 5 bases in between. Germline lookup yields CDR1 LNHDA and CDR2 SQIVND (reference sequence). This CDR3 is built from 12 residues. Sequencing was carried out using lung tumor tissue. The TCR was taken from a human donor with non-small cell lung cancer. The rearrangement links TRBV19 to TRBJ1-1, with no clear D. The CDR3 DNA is TGTGCCAGTAGCAGCGTGAACACTGAAGCTTTCTTT. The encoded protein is CASSSVNTEAFF.